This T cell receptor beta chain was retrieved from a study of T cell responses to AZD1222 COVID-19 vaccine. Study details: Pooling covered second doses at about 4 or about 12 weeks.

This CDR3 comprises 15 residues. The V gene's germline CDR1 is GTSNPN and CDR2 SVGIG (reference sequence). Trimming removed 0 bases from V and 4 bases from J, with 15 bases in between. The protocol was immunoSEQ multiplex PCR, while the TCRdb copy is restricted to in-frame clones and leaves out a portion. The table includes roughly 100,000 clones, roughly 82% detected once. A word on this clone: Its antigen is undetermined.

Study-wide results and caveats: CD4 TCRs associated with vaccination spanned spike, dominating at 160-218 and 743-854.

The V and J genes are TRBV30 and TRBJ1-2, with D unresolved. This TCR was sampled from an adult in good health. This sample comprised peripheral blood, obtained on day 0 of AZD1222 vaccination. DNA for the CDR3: TGTGCCTGGAGTGTAGGCTCTTTGGTAATCTATGGCTACACCTTC. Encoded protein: CAWSVGSLVIYGYTF.